This T cell receptor (beta chain) derives from a study of human T cells and chemical hapten exposure. Background on the study: On approximately 2 cm by approximately 2 cm of upper inner arm skin, sensitization was performed with 2% DPC.

Broader study findings: Against controls, expanded TCRs gave rise to significantly more large CDR3 similarity clusters.

Time point defined: patch test 2, 6 weeks after DPC sensitization. Treatment reported: therapeutic diphenylcyclopropenone sensitization with weekly scalp DPC. Every donor had alopecia and was 18 to 70 years old; all were suitable for DPC. CDR1 is MDHEN, CDR2 SYDVKM, per germline. Trimming pared 2 bases from V and 5 bases from J, leaving 7 bases between. CDR3 length: 12 residues. For the library, individual cDNA molecules each received unique molecular identifiers. TCRdb reprocessed the RACE reads with MiXCR, giving one entry per CDR3 protein. The sample has under 100,000 distinct CDR3 sequences; around 9.6% are singletons. In this sample, this clonotype turned up a few times. Its matching antigen is unknown.

The chain has TRBV28 and TRBJ2-7; D not certain. The sequence came from a woman under 40 with alopecia areata. Some clones in this sample may be carry-over from other donors' samples. Sequences were derived from whole blood, sampled in connection with sensitization to the hapten diphenylcyclopropenone (DPC). CDR3 in amino acids: CASSLMSNEQYF. The CDR3 region has the DNA TGTGCCAGCAGTTTAATGAGCAACGAGCAGTACTTC.